The clone carrying this T cell receptor (beta chain) has just one count. Its antigen is not known. In the PCR, 60 Vbeta and 13 Jbeta primers were used. Clones were sequenced by immunoSEQ multiplex PCR, and TCRdb holds only the in-frame ones, with some missing. The sample lists about 140,000 clones; approximately 78% were seen once. This sample is part of a study of cytomegalovirus exposure and HLA in healthy donors. Broader study findings: It was reported that TCR beta sequences correctly inferred the HLA-A and HLA-B alleles for most subjects. According to an earlier analysis, most TCR beta V segments yielded productive rearrangements about 87% or about 30% of the time.

The CDR3 contains 12 residues. Germline lookup yields CDR1 MNHEY and CDR2 SMNVEV (reference sequence). The receptor comes from a young man in good health and CMV-seropositive. The sample consisted of PBMCs. The rearrangement uses TRBV27 and TRBJ2-5; perhaps D is TRBD1 or TRBD2 (5 bases each). The J call is uncertain, as TRBJ2-7 better fits the DNA end. The CDR3: CASSLRGGEQYF. The CDR3 DNA reads as TGTGCCAGCAGTTTACGTGGGGGCGAGCAGTACTTC.